A single sample gave rise to the 8 T cell receptor beta chains below, sequenced in a study of neurological immune-mediated disorders. TCRdb recomputed calls from the 5' RACE reads with MiXCR, one row per CDR3 protein. Counted here are roughly 38,000 distinct CDR3 sequences, around 6.8% occurring once; the ten biggest clones make up roughly 4.3%. What was sequenced was PBMCs. The source is a middle-aged woman in good health.

This clonotype was seen repeatedly, ten times or more. The chain has TRBV7-2 and TRBJ2-1; 9 bases fit TRBD1. Germline CDR1 and CDR2: SGHTA and FQGNSA. This CDR3 has 17 amino acids. With 5 bases clipped from V and 14 bases from J, the junction kept 22 bases outside the gene matches. DNA for the CDR3: TGTGCCAGCAGCCCGGAAACCGGTAGGGGGACAGGGAGCTCTGAGTTCTTC. It yields the protein CASSPETGRGTGSSEFF.

This clonotype was seen many times. The chain couples TRBV12-3 or TRBV12-4 to TRBJ1-2, with a tentative D call TRBD1 (5 bases). Trimming shortened V by 3 bases and J by 4 bases, and 12 bases separated the two germline ends. The CDR3 totals 14 residues. The CDR3 region has the DNA TGTGCCAGCAGTTTTGGCAGGGAGGGCTATGGCTACACCTTC. It codes for CASSFGREGYGYTF.

This clonotype was found many times. The rearrangement links TRBV14 to TRBJ2-1; 8 nucleotides match TRBD2. Trimming took 4 bases from V and 7 from J; bases not matched to a gene: 18. There are 18 residues in the CDR3. CDR1 SGHDN and CDR2 FVKESK come from the germline V gene. The CDR3 reads CASSRVPPRREVPNEQFF. DNA for the CDR3: TGTGCCAGCAGCCGCGTCCCGCCACGGCGGGAGGTCCCTAATGAGCAGTTCTTC. The full variable domain, rest sourced from reference TRBV14 and TRBJ2-1, is EAGVTQFPSHSVIEKGQTVTLRCDPISGHDNLYWYRRVMGKEIKFLLHFVKESKQDESGMPNNRFLAERTGGTYSTLKVQPAELEDSGVYFCASSRVPPRREVPNEQFFGPGTRLTVL.

This clonotype was seen repeatedly, ten times or more. J is TRBJ2-7 and V is TRBV28, with D perhaps given as TRBD1 or TRBD2 (5 bases each). The germline V gene has CDR1 MDHEN and CDR2 SYDVKM. The CDR3 has 15 amino acids. Between the trimmed V and J ends, which lost 4 bases and 4 bases, there was a span of 17 bases. The chain's CDR3 is CASSSPAGARYEQYF. CDR3 coding DNA: TGTGCCAGCAGTTCTCCGGCCGGGGCCAGGTACGAGCAGTACTTC.

This clonotype was counted ten times or more. The rearrangement joins TRBV6-5 to TRBJ1-4; 12 bases line up with TRBD1. This CDR3 comprises 19 residues. J was trimmed by 3 bases and V by 6 bases; bases with no gene match: 14. The germline gives CDR1 MNHEY, CDR2 SVGAGI. The CDR3 bases are TGTGCCAGCAGCTATATTTCTCCGGGACAGGGGGCGTCTAATGAAAAACTGTTTTTT. Its translation: CASSYISPGQGASNEKLFF.

There are many counts of this clonotype. The rearrangement joins TRBV28 to TRBJ1-1, with unresolved D. The CDR3 covers 13 residues. The ends were cut back, 8 bases at V and 12 bases at J, with 22 bases in the middle. Germline CDR1 is MDHEN and CDR2 is SYDVKM. This CDR3 is CASGGRVRGVTFF. As DNA, the CDR3 is TGTGCCAGCGGTGGGAGGGTTCGGGGAGTTACTTTCTTT.

This clonotype was seen ten or more times. The chain has TRBV20-1 and TRBJ1-1; D gene ambiguous. The CDR3 extends over 14 amino acids. With 0 bases removed from V and 5 bases from J, the gap between germline ends came to 13 bases. Germline V lookup: CDR1 DFQATT, CDR2 SNEGSKA (reference sequence). Written as DNA, the CDR3 is TGCAGTGCTAGAGATTGGCGGGGTGGAACTGAAGCTTTCTTT. It specifies CSARDWRGGTEAFF.

This clonotype was seen ten or more times. The chain uses TRBV3-1 and TRBJ2-5, with a weak D call TRBD2 (6 bases). The CDR3 totals 15 residues. Trimming left V 3 bases short and J 5 bases short, with 16 bases between. Per the germline V gene, CDR1 is LGHDT and CDR2 is YNNKEL (reference sequence). This CDR3 is CASSQRGPAGETQYF. As DNA, the CDR3 is TGTGCCAGCAGCCAGAGGGGTCCTGCGGGGGAGACCCAGTACTTC.